This T cell receptor (beta chain) was retrieved from a study of blood T cell repertoires in COVID-19. In the study overall: The United States, Italy and Spain were the sources of the acute and convalescent COVID-19 samples.

Repertoires were generated with immunoSEQ multiplex PCR, while TCRdb's copy carries only in-frame clones and drops some. The table has about 160,000 clones, 80% to 85% seen once. The table lists this clone with a count of one. The germline CDR1 and CDR2 sequences are LNHNV and YYDKDF (reference sequence). V was cut by 0 bases and J by 9 bases, with 26 bases left in between. The CDR3 runs 18 residues. The chain has TRBV15 and TRBJ1-1, with D tentatively TRBD1 (6 bases). The source material was peripheral blood. This clonotype was sampled from an elderly woman with active or convalescent COVID-19. The CDR3 DNA reads TGTGCCACCAGCAGAGACCTCTCGCTCGACCCCAACAGGGTTCAAGCTTTCTTT. Its translation is CATSRDLSLDPNRVQAFF.